This T cell receptor (beta chain) was recovered during a study of beta chain features in type 1 diabetes. As for the study in general: Across the samples, some 98,000,000 sorted cells were examined in total. Overall study findings and caveats: Junctions at VDJ sites from type 1 diabetes patients had fewer insertions and more deletions.

Sequencing targeted expressed TCRB transcripts, as all isolated RNA had been reverse transcribed. Clones were read by immunoSEQ multiplex PCR, and TCRdb kept only the in-frame ones, dropping some. The sample includes 38,000 or so clones, around 64% seen only once; the top ten take 2%. CDR3 length: 15 residues. V was pared by 7 bases and J by 4 bases, with 9 bases of the junction left unmatched. Germline CDR1 and CDR2: MNHEY and SVGAGI. Markers CD45RO/CCR7/CD25/CD127/CD95/CD27 served to sort CD4+ naive, central memory, regulatory and stem cell-like memory cells. Sorted populations were all over 95% pure. To note about this clone: The antigen remains undetermined.

J is TRBJ2-2 and V is TRBV6-5; 7 nucleotides agree with TRBD1. The TCR was taken from a woman younger than 45 in good health. Source material: Tregs from blood. Here the CDR3 reads CASTGDRGITGELFF. DNA for the CDR3: TGTGCCAGCACCGGGGACAGAGGGATCACCGGGGAGCTGTTTTTT.